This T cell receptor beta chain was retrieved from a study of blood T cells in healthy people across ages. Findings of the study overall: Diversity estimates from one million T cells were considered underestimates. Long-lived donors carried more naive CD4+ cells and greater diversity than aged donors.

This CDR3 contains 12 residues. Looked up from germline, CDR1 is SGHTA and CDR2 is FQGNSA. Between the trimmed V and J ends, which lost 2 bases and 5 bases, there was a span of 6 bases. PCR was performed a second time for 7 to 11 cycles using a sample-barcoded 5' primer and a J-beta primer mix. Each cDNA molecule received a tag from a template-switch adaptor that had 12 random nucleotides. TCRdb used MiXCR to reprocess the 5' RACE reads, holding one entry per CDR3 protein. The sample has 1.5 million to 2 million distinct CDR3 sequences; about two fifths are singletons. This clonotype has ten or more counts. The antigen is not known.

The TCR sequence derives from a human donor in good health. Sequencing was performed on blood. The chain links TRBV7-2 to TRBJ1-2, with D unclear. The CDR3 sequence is CASSLQSYGYTF. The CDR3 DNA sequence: TGTGCCAGCAGCTTACAGTCTTATGGCTACACCTTC.